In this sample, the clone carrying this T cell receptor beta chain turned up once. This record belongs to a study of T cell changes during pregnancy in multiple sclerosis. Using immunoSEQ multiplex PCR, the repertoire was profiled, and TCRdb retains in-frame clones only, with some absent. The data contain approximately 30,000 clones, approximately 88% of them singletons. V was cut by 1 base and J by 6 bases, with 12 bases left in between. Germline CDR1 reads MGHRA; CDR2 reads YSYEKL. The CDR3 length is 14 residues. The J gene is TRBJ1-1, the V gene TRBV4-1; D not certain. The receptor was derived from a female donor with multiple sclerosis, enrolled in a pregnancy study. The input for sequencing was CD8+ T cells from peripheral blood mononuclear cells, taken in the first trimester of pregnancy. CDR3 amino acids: CASSQVTPGPEAFF. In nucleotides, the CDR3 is TGCGCCAGCAGCCAAGTTACACCTGGGCCTGAAGCTTTCTTT.